The text below deals with one TCR beta chain. Its specificity is not known. These data belong to a study of cytomegalovirus exposure and HLA in healthy donors. Overall study results and limits: In a later analysis, parvovirus B19, influenza, CMV and Epstein-Barr virus appeared linked to several top co-occurrence clusters. A previous analysis found most TCR beta V segments productive roughly 87% or roughly 30% of the time.

This PCR relied on a set of 60 Vbeta primers and 13 Jbeta primers. Only in-frame clones appear in the TCRdb table, and some are missing; sequencing was by immunoSEQ multiplex PCR. The sample's table shows more than 60,000 clones. V shed 4 bases and J 8 bases; nucleotides not matched to a gene: 4. The CDR3 sequence is 13 residues long. Germline CDR1 and CDR2: MNHEY and SMNVEV (reference sequence). The chain has TRBV27 and TRBJ1-2; 10 bases are shared with TRBD1. This TCR came from a boy under 18 in good health and CMV-seronegative. Material for sequencing was PBMCs. CDR3 sequence reads: CASSWDRGYGYTF. The CDR3 DNA reads as TGTGCCAGCAGTTGGGACAGGGGATACGGCTACACCTTC.